This TCR beta chain comes out of a study of blood T cells in healthy people across ages. Findings and caveats of the study: Naive and antigen-experienced cells were not separated, limiting conclusive comparison. Higher diversity and more naive CD4+ cells were features of long-lived donors, compared to aged donors.

Trimming took 7 bases from V and 0 from J; bases not matched to a gene: 3. The CDR3 is made up of 15 amino acids. CDR1 is LNHDA and CDR2 is SQIVND in the germline V gene (reference sequence). For the second PCR, which ran for roughly 6 to 12 cycles, a sample-barcoded 5' primer and a J-beta primer mix were used. TCRdb itself ran the 5' RACE reads through MiXCR, one entry per CDR3 protein. The table has 500,000 to 650,000 distinct CDR3 sequences, roughly a quarter seen once. For this clonotype: Its antigen is as yet unknown.

This sample also appeared in a second study, on T cells of mothers and their children. That paper states: Samples were obtained from a few healthy Caucasian mothers and their six children. Slightly higher, non-significant overlap characterized related mother-child pairs relative to unrelated pairs.

The chain couples TRBV19 to TRBJ1-5, with 10 bases matching TRBD1. The sample was blood. The sequence was collected from a boy aged 2-9 years in good health. CDR3 residues: CASTWTGGSNQPQHF. The CDR3 DNA follows: TGTGCCAGTACCTGGACAGGGGGTAGCAATCAGCCCCAGCATTTT.